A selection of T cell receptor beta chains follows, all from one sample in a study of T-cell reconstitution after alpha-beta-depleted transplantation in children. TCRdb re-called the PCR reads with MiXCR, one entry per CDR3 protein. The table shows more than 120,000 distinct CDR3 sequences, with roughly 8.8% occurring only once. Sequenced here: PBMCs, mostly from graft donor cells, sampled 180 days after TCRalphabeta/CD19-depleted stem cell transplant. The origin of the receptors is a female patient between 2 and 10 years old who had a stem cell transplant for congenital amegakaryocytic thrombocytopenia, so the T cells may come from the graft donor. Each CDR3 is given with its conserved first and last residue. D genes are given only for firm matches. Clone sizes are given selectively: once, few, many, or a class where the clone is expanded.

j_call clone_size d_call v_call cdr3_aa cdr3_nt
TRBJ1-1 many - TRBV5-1 CASSPEGAEAFF TGCGCCAGCAGCCCTGAGGGGGCTGAAGCTTTCTTT
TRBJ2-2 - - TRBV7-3 CASSLGNQVFF TGTGCCAGCAGCTTGGGGAATCAGGTGTTTTTT
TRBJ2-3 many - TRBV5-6 CASSLPGGTQYF TGTGCCAGCAGCTTGCCCGGGGGTACGCAGTATTTT
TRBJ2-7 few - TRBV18 CASSQLPYEQYF TGTGCCAGCTCACAATTACCCTACGAGCAGTACTTC
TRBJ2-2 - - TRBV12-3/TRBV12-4 CASSPFLVDPGELFF TGTGCCAGCAGTCCTTTTTTAGTAGACCCCGGGGAGCTGTTTTTT
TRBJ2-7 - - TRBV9 CASSVALGVAYEQYF TGTGCCAGCAGCGTAGCCTTAGGGGTGGCCTACGAGCAGTACTTC
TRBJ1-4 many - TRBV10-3 CAISGGATTNEKLFF TGTGCCATCTCCGGCGGGGCTACAACTAATGAAAAACTGTTTTTT
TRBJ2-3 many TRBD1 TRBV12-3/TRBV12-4 CASSFGDRDRDTQYF TGTGCCAGCAGTTTCGGGGACAGGGACAGGGATACGCAGTATTTT
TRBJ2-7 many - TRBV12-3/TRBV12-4 CASKRNFYEQYF TGTGCCAGCAAGCGAAATTTCTACGAGCAGTACTTC
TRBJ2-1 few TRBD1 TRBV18 CASSPPGMGDRARNEQFF TGTGCCAGCTCACCACCAGGAATGGGGGACAGGGCTAGAAATGAGCAGTTCTTC
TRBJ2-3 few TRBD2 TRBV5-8 CASSRRLAGSTDTQYF TGTGCCAGCAGCCGAAGACTAGCGGGGAGCACAGATACGCAGTATTTT
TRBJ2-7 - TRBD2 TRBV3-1 CASSQDGVRGGSFHEQYF TGTGCCAGCAGCCAAGATGGGGTTCGCGGGGGTAGCTTCCACGAGCAGTACTTC
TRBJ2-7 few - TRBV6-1 CASSEKRYEQYF TGTGCCAGCAGTGAAAAGCGCTACGAGCAGTACTTC
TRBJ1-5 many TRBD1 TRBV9 CASSAFTGGTEPQHF TGTGCCAGCAGCGCTTTTACAGGGGGCACTGAGCCCCAGCATTTT
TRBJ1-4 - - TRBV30 CAWSLTGTNEKLFF TGTGCCTGGAGTCTCACAGGAACTAATGAAAAACTGTTTTTT
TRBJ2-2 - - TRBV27 CASSLWPGALAGELFF TGTGCCAGCAGTTTATGGCCGGGGGCCCTCGCCGGGGAGCTGTTTTTT
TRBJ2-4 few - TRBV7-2 CASSLGLENIQYF TGTGCCAGCAGCTTAGGGTTGGAAAACATTCAGTACTTC
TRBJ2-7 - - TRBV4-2 CAISPGPVSYEQYF TGTGCCATCAGCCCCGGGCCAGTCTCCTACGAGCAGTACTTC
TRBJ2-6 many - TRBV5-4 CASARLGSGANVLTF TGTGCCAGCGCCCGTCTCGGCTCTGGGGCCAACGTCCTGACTTTC
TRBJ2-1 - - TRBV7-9 CASSLGTLRLSYNEQFF TGTGCCAGCAGCTTAGGGACTTTGCGACTCTCCTACAATGAGCAGTTCTTC
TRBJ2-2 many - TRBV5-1 CASSWIRGTGELFF TGCGCCAGCAGCTGGATTAGGGGCACCGGGGAGCTGTTTTTT
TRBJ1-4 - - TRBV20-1 CSAKDEKLFF TGCAGTGCTAAGGATGAAAAACTGTTTTTT
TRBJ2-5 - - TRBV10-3 CAIRGAGETQYF TGTGCCATCAGGGGGGCAGGGGAGACCCAGTACTTC
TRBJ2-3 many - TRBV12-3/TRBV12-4 CASAPFSDTQYF TGTGCCAGCGCTCCATTTTCAGATACGCAGTATTTT
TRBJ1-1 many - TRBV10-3 CATPGHLLMNTEAFF TGTGCCACGCCGGGACACCTACTGATGAACACTGAAGCTTTCTTT
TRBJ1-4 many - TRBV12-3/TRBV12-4 CASSFSGHHNEKLFF TGTGCCAGCAGTTTTTCGGGACATCATAATGAAAAACTGTTTTTT
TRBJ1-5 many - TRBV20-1 CSASEGFNQPQHF TGCAGTGCTAGCGAGGGGTTTAATCAGCCCCAGCATTTT
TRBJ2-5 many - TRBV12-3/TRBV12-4 CASSLPVGETQYF TGTGCCAGCAGTTTGCCAGTAGGAGAGACCCAGTACTTC
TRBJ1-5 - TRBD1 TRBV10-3 CAISEFRGTGGPYSNQPQHF TGTGCCATCAGTGAATTTCGCGGGACAGGGGGCCCTTATAGCAATCAGCCCCAGCATTTT
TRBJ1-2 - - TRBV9 CASSVGWGGHGYTF TGTGCCAGCAGCGTTGGTTGGGGCGGCCATGGCTACACCTTC
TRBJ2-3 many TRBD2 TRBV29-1 CSERLAGVSDTQYF TGCAGCGAGAGGCTAGCGGGAGTTTCAGATACGCAGTATTTT
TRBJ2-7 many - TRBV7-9 CASSWWGGEGGYEQYF TGTGCCAGCAGCTGGTGGGGCGGAGAGGGGGGTTACGAGCAGTACTTC
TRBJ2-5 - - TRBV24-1 CATSESQALAGGETQYF TGTGCCACCAGTGAGTCCCAAGCCTTGGCAGGGGGGGAGACCCAGTACTTC
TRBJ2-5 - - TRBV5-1 CASSLPVQETQYF TGCGCCAGCAGCTTGCCCGTCCAAGAGACCCAGTACTTC
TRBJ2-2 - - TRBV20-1 CSARDFGLRSTGELFF TGCAGTGCTAGAGATTTTGGTCTAAGGAGCACCGGGGAGCTGTTTTTT
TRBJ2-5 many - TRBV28 CASRPPPGAKETQYF TGTGCCAGCAGACCCCCCCCCGGGGCTAAGGAGACCCAGTACTTC
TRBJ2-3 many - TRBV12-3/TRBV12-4 CASSLGPGRTDTQYF TGTGCCAGCAGTTTAGGGCCAGGCCGCACAGATACGCAGTATTTT
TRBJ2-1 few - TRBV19 CASSPQGGGRNEQFF TGTGCCAGTAGTCCCCAAGGGGGCGGGAGAAATGAGCAGTTCTTC
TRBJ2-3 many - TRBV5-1 CASSLVGPRTDTQYF TGCGCCAGCAGCTTGGTGGGCCCTCGCACAGATACGCAGTATTTT
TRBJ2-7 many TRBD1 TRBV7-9 CASSSTGLVNEQYF TGTGCCAGCAGCTCGACAGGGTTGGTGAACGAGCAGTACTTC
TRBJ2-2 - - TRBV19 CASSRYQNTGELFF TGTGCCAGTAGTAGGTACCAGAACACCGGGGAGCTGTTTTTT
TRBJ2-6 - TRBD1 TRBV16 CASGSRDSSGANVLTF TGTGCCAGCGGCTCCAGGGACAGCTCTGGGGCCAACGTCCTGACTTTC
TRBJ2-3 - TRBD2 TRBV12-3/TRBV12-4 CGSSYGSGVSTDTQYF TGTGGCAGCAGTTATGGGAGCGGGGTGAGCACAGATACGCAGTATTTT
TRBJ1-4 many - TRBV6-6 CASSYSTGEKLFF TGTGCCAGCAGTTACTCAACTGGTGAAAAACTGTTTTTT
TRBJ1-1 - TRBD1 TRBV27 CASSKRWDRGPYEAFF TGTGCCAGCAGCAAAAGGTGGGACAGGGGCCCTTATGAAGCTTTCTTT
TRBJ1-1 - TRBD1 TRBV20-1 CSGNRGGTEAFF TGCAGTGGTAACAGGGGTGGAACTGAAGCTTTCTTT
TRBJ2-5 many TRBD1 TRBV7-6 CASSGGTGVKTQYF TGTGCCAGCAGTGGGGGGACAGGGGTTAAGACCCAGTACTTC
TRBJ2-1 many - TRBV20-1 CSAYYAGKSYNEQFF TGCAGTGCTTACTATGCGGGAAAGTCCTACAATGAGCAGTTCTTC
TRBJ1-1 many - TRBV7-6 CASSLGGTPNTEAFF TGTGCCAGCAGCTTAGGTGGCACCCCAAACACTGAAGCTTTCTTT
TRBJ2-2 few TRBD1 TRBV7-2 CASSSGTGGYTGELFF TGTGCCAGCAGCTCTGGGACAGGGGGCTACACCGGGGAGCTGTTTTTT
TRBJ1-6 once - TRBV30 CAWTRAANSPLHF TGTGCCTGGACAAGGGCAGCAAATTCACCCCTCCACTTT
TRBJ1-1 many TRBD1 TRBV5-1 CASSLGPGGTNTEAFF TGCGCCAGCAGTTTGGGACCAGGGGGTACTAACACTGAAGCTTTCTTT
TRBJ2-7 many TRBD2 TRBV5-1 CASSFSSGVLRYEQYF TGCGCCAGCAGCTTCTCTAGCGGCGTCCTCAGGTACGAGCAGTACTTC
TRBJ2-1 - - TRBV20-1 CSARGDMRRDEYNEQFF TGCAGTGCCCGAGGCGATATGAGGCGGGACGAATACAATGAGCAGTTCTTC